The source of this T cell receptor beta chain is a study of shared clonotypes between healthy human individuals. Sequencing used immunoSEQ multiplex PCR; TCRdb keeps in-frame clones, though not all of them. This sample has millions of clones, with roughly 95% found just once. CD45RO-negative, CCR7-selected cells formed the naive CD8 fraction, which excluded terminally differentiated effector memory CD45RA+ cells. The CDR3 runs to 17 residues. V dropped 0 bases and J dropped 6; count of bases not matched to a gene: 12. Germline lookup yields CDR1 SGDLS and CDR2 YYNGEE. This chain connects TRBV9 to TRBJ2-1; 7 positions match TRBD2. The sequenced sample consisted of naive CD8+ T cells sorted from blood. This receptor was obtained from a man younger than 35 in good health. CDR3 in amino acids: CASSVDPPSGEVNEQFF. In DNA form, the CDR3 reads TGTGCCAGCAGCGTAGACCCCCCTAGCGGAGAGGTCAATGAGCAGTTCTTC. The variable domain in full, completed from reference TRBV9 and TRBJ2-1, reads DSGVTQTPKHLITATGQRVTLRCSPRSGDLSVYWYQQSLDQGLQFLIQYYNGEERAKGNILERFSAQQFPDLHSELNLSSLELGDSALYFCASSVDPPSGEVNEQFFGPGTRLTVL.